This T cell receptor (beta chain) stems from a study of T cell repertoires in cytomegalovirus infection. As for the study in general: Based on public TCR beta signatures, there were indications of CMV infection and of a matching HLA type. Overall study results and limits: Dominant in the ex vivo response were TCR beta clonotypes restricted by HLA-C and specific for CMV.

As for this clonotype: Its antigen is unknown.

TCRdb analysed the reads with MiXCR anew, one entry per CDR3 protein. The table includes around 300,000 distinct CDR3 sequences, roughly a fifth detected once. CDR3 length equals 18 residues. Germline V gives CDR1 DFQATT, CDR2 SNEGSKA (reference sequence). J gave up 3 bases and V 5 bases, and 8 bases lay outside the gene matches. The sample consisted of cultured PBMCs, taken from culture after CMV antigen stimulation. The J gene is TRBJ2-6, the V gene TRBV20-1; 15 bases are a match to TRBD2. The TCR was taken from a human donor in good health (CMV status not recorded). Some clones in this sample may be carry-over from other donors' samples. Written as DNA, the CDR3 is TGCAGTGCTTCTGGACTAGCGGGAGGGCTCGGTGGGGCCAACGTCCTGACTTTC. It yields the protein CSASGLAGGLGGANVLTF.